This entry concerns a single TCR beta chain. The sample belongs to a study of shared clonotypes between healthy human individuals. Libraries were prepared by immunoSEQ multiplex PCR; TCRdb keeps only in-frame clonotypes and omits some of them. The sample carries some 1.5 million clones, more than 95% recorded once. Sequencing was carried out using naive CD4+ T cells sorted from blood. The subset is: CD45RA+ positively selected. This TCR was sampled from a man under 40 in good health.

The CDR3: CASSPSWGLAGGKLNEQYF. In nucleotides, the CDR3 is TGTGCCAGCAGTCCCAGTTGGGGACTAGCGGGAGGAAAGTTAAACGAGCAGTACTTC. This chain joins TRBV27 and TRBJ2-7, with 15 bases that match TRBD2. The CDR3 length is 19 residues. J lost 5 bases, V lost 5 bases, and 16 bases had no gene match. CDR1 and CDR2 (germline): MNHEY, SMNVEV (reference sequence).